The clone carrying this TCR beta chain was seen just once. The sample originates from a study of blood T cell repertoires in COVID-19. Overall study context: Acute-phase and convalescent COVID-19 samples originated in the United States, Italy and Spain.

In Seattle, patients joined the study during active infection and were tracked longitudinally. In the study's own analysis: Quantification of nucleated cells was approximated via reference gene primer amplification. Only in-frame clones appear in the TCRdb table, and some are missing; sequencing was by immunoSEQ multiplex PCR. V and J calls and clone size follow that table, whereas D and trimming were derived from the DNA. The data hold hundreds of thousands of clones, with 89% observed a single time. This CDR3 has 13 amino acids. CDR1 and CDR2 (germline): SGHDN, FVKESK. V dropped 4 bases and J dropped 5 bases, with 9 bases sitting between them.

The V call is TRBV14, the J call TRBJ1-5; D may be TRBD1 (6 bases). The sequenced material came from peripheral blood. The receptor comes from a woman in her 30s with COVID-19, enrolled during active disease. The CDR3 loop reads CASSPDRYQPQHF. CDR3 nucleotides: TGTGCCAGCAGCCCCGACAGGTATCAGCCCCAGCATTTT.